This T cell receptor beta chain was captured in a study of T cell responses to AZD1222 COVID-19 vaccine. Regarding the study as a whole: Donors, mostly white British, included more females; clonal diversity was possibly underestimated.

This clone was counted a few times. Its antigen is unidentified. Using immunoSEQ multiplex PCR, the repertoire was profiled, and TCRdb retains in-frame clones only, with some absent. The table lists 95,000 to 100,000 clones, about 88% of them singletons. V gave up 4 bases and J gave up 7 bases, with 18 bases separating them. The CDR3 totals 15 residues. In germline, CDR1 is KGHDR, CDR2 SFDVKD. The chain uses TRBV24-1 and TRBJ1-2; D remains ambiguous. The sequencing used peripheral blood, collected 28 days after the second AZD1222 dose. This clonotype was obtained from an adult who received the AZD1222 COVID-19 vaccine. CDR3 nucleotide sequence: TGTGCCACCAGTGACCCTGGACGAGGATCCGGTGGCTACACCTTC. Residues: CATSDPGRGSGGYTF.